This TCR beta chain was captured in a study of blood T cell repertoires in COVID-19. Turning to the study itself: Sites across the United States, Italy and Spain contributed samples from acute and convalescent COVID-19. Sources were T cells, B-cell-depleted T cells, or PBMCs; the material itself was cDNA or gDNA.

The authors' processing: Amplified reference gene primers provided the basis for estimating nucleated cell counts. The repertoire was sequenced with immunoSEQ multiplex PCR; TCRdb's copy has only in-frame clones and lacks some. V, J and clone size are those of that table, while D and trimming were read from the DNA. Of over 110,000 clones in the sample, about 76% were seen once. This TCR was recovered from a human donor in a cohort sampled during active COVID-19. The sequencing sample was made of peripheral blood.

The CDR3 nucleotides are TGTGCCAGCAGCACTCCGGGACTAGCGGGACAAGAGACCCAGTACTTC. Protein product: CASSTPGLAGQETQYF. The chain is built from TRBV9 and TRBJ2-5, with 13 bases identical to TRBD2. The V gene end was trimmed by 4 bases and the J gene end by 2 bases; junction bases not matched to a gene: 5. Germline CDR1 and CDR2: SGDLS and YYNGEE. The CDR3 is 16 residues long.